This T cell receptor (beta chain) is from a study of cytomegalovirus exposure and HLA in healthy donors. Separate from the approximately 700-subject first cohort was the approximately 130-subject validation cohort, to which the donors belonged. Broader study findings: A few chains linked to CMV were shown in vitro to be specific for CMV antigens. There were some 150 TCR beta chains listed as cytomegalovirus-associated.

Germline V gives CDR1 SGHAT, CDR2 FQDESV (reference sequence). The J segment lost 4 bases and the V segment lost 4 bases, leaving 8 bases of the junction unmatched. The CDR3 is made up of 15 amino acids. Of note for this clone: What it binds is not known.

Profiling relied on immunoSEQ multiplex PCR, and the TCRdb table lists in-frame clones only, not all of them. The sample lists 130,000 to 150,000 clones; 70% to 90% were seen once. The TCR sequence derives from a woman aged 18-29 years in good health and CMV-seropositive. The sequencing sample was made of PBMCs. This chain joins TRBV11-1 and TRBJ1-2, with TRBD1 matching over 8 bases. CDR3 sequence (DNA): TGTGCCAGCAGCTCAGGCCCCGGGACAGGCTATGGCTACACCTTC. Protein product: CASSSGPGTGYGYTF.